The next 12 T cell receptor beta chains were all read from a single sample in a study of T cell responses to AZD1222 COVID-19 vaccine. Sequencing was performed with immunoSEQ multiplex PCR; in TCRdb, only in-frame clones are kept and a portion is missing. Here the sample spans some 140,000 clones, about 87% being singletons. The sample here was peripheral blood, taken on day 0 of AZD1222 vaccination. Every receptor here comes from an adult in good health.

V is TRBV6-5 and J is TRBJ2-7; D is ambiguous. Trimming left V 6 bases short and J 0 bases short, with 6 bases between. Per the germline V gene, CDR1 is MNHEY and CDR2 is SVGAGI. CDR3 size: 12 residues. CDR3 in DNA: TGTGCCAGCAGCGCAAGCTCCTACGAGCAGTACTTC. Translation: CASSASSYEQYF.

The genes are TRBV11-3 and TRBJ2-1, with 7 bases that match TRBD2. V lost 1 base to trimming and J lost 1 base; unmatched junction nucleotides: 4. This CDR3 has 16 residues. Germline CDR1 is SGHNT and CDR2 is YENEEA. The CDR3 DNA follows: TGTGCCAGCAGCTTAGTGAGGGAGGGGTCCTACAATGAGCAGTTCTTC. This translates into CASSLVREGSYNEQFF. The full variable domain, with the rest looked up from reference TRBV11-3 and TRBJ2-1, is EAGVVQSPRYKIIEKKQPVAFWCNPISGHNTLYWYLQNLGQGPELLIRYENEEAVDDSQLPKDRFSAERLKGVDSTLKIQPAELGDSAVYLCASSLVREGSYNEQFFGPGTRLTVL.

This clone was observed a few times. This chain connects TRBV6-1 to TRBJ2-1, with 8 bases aligning to TRBD2. Trimming cost V 1 base and J 12 bases; bases outside gene matches: 14. The length of the CDR3 is 16 residues. Germline CDR1 and CDR2: MNHNS and SASEGT. The CDR3, as DNA: TGTGCCAGCAGTGAAGAGTGGGGCTTAGCGGGATCTTCGCAGTTCTTC. Translated: CASSEEWGLAGSSQFF.

The V and J genes are TRBV27 and TRBJ2-6, with 8 bases lining up with TRBD1. Germline assignment: CDR1 MNHEY and CDR2 SMNVEV (reference sequence). The CDR3 loop spans 17 amino acids. Trimming took 5 bases from V and 2 from J; bases not matched to a gene: 8. Here the CDR3 reads CASSPVTGVTGANVLTF. The CDR3 bases are TGTGCCAGCAGTCCCGTGACAGGGGTGACTGGGGCCAACGTCCTGACTTTC.

CDR3 residues: CASRQSNQPQHF. In DNA form, the CDR3 reads TGTGCCAGCAGACAAAGCAATCAGCCCCAGCATTTT. This rearrangement joins TRBV27 to TRBJ1-5; no reliable D call. The CDR3 is 12 residues long. Germline V gives CDR1 MNHEY, CDR2 SMNVEV (reference sequence). The V end was cut by 6 bases, the J end by 1 base, with 4 bases between.

The rearrangement uses TRBV19 and TRBJ1-1; 9 positions match TRBD1. This CDR3 has 12 amino acids. Looked up from germline, CDR1 is LNHDA and CDR2 is SQIVND (reference sequence). After removal of 3 bases from V and 8 bases from J, the junction contained 1 base not matched to a gene. The CDR3 DNA sequence: TGTGCCAGTAGTATCGGACAGGGGGAAGCTTTCTTT. This encodes CASSIGQGEAFF.

This chain connects TRBV4-3 to TRBJ2-2, with D possibly TRBD1 on 5 matching bases. Between the trimmed V and J ends, which lost 3 bases and 0 bases, there was a span of 11 bases. CDR3 length: 16 amino acids. Germline CDR1 reads LGHNA; CDR2 reads YSLEER. The CDR3 spells CASSQSRVTNTGELFF. The CDR3 DNA is TGCGCCAGCAGCCAGTCCAGGGTGACGAACACCGGGGAGCTGTTTTTT.

The rearrangement links TRBV30 to TRBJ2-6, with D possibly being TRBD2 (5 bases). In germline, CDR1 is GTSNPN, CDR2 SVGIG (reference sequence). This CDR3 region has 16 residues. Trimming removed 0 bases at V and 0 bases at J, with 9 bases between. The CDR3 DNA is TGTGCCTGGAGTGTAACGGGGAGCTCTGGGGCCAACGTCCTGACTTTC. It translates to CAWSVTGSSGANVLTF. The variable domain in full, with the rest retrieved from reference TRBV30 and TRBJ2-6, is SQTIHQWPATLVQPVGSPLSLECTVEGTSNPNLYWYRQAAGRGLQLLFYSVGIGQISSEVPQNLSASRPQDRQFILSSKKLLLSDSGFYLCAWSVTGSSGANVLTFGAGSRLTVL.

The chain has TRBV18 and TRBJ1-6; D ambiguous. The V and J ends lost 6 bases and 10 bases respectively, with 19 bases between them. CDR1 is KGHSH and CDR2 is LQKENI in the germline V gene. The CDR3 covers 15 residues. This chain's CDR3 is CASSPETVGGSPLHF. The CDR3 region has the DNA TGTGCCAGCTCCCCCGAGACCGTCGGTGGATCACCCCTCCACTTT.

The V and J genes are TRBV7-6 and TRBJ1-6, with D perhaps matching TRBD1 (5 bases). Germline V gene lookup returns CDR1 SGHVS and CDR2 FNYEAQ. This CDR3 is built from 14 residues. Deletions cut 5 bases from V and 7 bases from J, with 12 bases between. CDR3 sequence (DNA): TGTGCCAGCAGCCCATCGGGACCCAATTCACCCCTCCACTTT. Its translation is CASSPSGPNSPLHF.

This chain connects TRBV27 to TRBJ1-2, with a possible D match to TRBD1 (6 bases). Germline V gives CDR1 MNHEY, CDR2 SMNVEV (reference sequence). V dropped 3 bases and J dropped 4 bases, with 12 bases sitting between them. CDR3 length: 14 residues. DNA for the CDR3: TGTGCCAGCAGTTTTGGGGGGGCGGGCTATGGCTACACCTTC. This codes for CASSFGGAGYGYTF.

Written as DNA, the CDR3 is TGTGCCACCAGTGATATAGGCCAAGGTGGGTACAATGAGCAGTTCTTC. Protein sequence: CATSDIGQGGYNEQFF. The rearrangement uses TRBV24-1 and TRBJ2-1; D unresolved. Germline-derived CDR1 and CDR2 are KGHDR and SFDVKD. The V end lost 3 bases, the J end lost 4 bases, and 15 bases lay between the germline ends. The CDR3 is made up of 16 amino acids.